Presented here are 28 T cell receptor beta chains from one specimen sequenced in a study of blood T cell repertoires in COVID-19. Profiled with immunoSEQ multiplex PCR; TCRdb holds only in-frame clones, not every one. The table shows around 100,000 clones, with roughly 84% occurring only once. The sequencing input was peripheral blood. The receptors were sampled from a woman in her 70s with acute or convalescent COVID-19.

The CDR3 protein is CASSPGTGGDGYTF. The CDR3 DNA reads as TGTGCCAGCTCACCAGGGACAGGGGGCGATGGCTACACCTTC. V usage is TRBV18 and J usage is TRBJ1-2; 12 nucleotides match TRBD1. The CDR3 extends over 14 amino acids. J lost 6 bases, V lost 2 bases, and 1 base had no gene match. Germline CDR1 reads KGHSH; CDR2 reads LQKENI.

Only one count was recorded for this clone. The chain combines TRBV19 with TRBJ1-6; 8 bases are a match to TRBD1. Germline V gene data show CDR1 as LNHDA and CDR2 as SQIVND (reference sequence). The CDR3 loop spans 15 amino acids. Trimming removed 6 bases from V and 7 bases from J; junction bases left unmatched: 8. This CDR3 is CASRPPGQENSPLHF. The CDR3 region has the DNA TGTGCCAGTAGACCCCCGGGACAGGAAAATTCACCCCTCCACTTT. Supplemented by reference TRBV19 and TRBJ1-6, the full variable domain reads DGGITQSPKYLFRKEGQNVTLSCEQNLNHDAMYWYRQDPGQGLRLIYYSQIVNDFQKGDIAEGYSVSREKKESFPLTVTSAQKNPTAFYLCASRPPGQENSPLHFGNGTRLTVT.

This chain joins TRBV2 and TRBJ2-1; 10 bases align to TRBD2. This CDR3 comprises 17 residues. Germline values: CDR1 SNHLY, CDR2 FYNNEI. Unmatched junction bases numbered 16, after V lost 8 bases and J lost 6 bases. CDR3 sequence (DNA): TGTGCCAGCCTGAGGAGGGCTAGCGGGAGTACTCGCAATGAGCAGTTCTTC. Encoded protein: CASLRRASGSTRNEQFF.

The chain carries TRBV4-1 and TRBJ1-2; D is ambiguous. This CDR3 is built from 16 residues. Germline V gives CDR1 MGHRA, CDR2 YSYEKL. V lost 0 bases and J lost 4, with 15 bases in between. The CDR3 nucleotides read TGCGCCAGCAGCCAAGATACGGGGTACAAATTCTATGGCTACACCTTC. It encodes CASSQDTGYKFYGYTF.

The sample holds one count of this clone. The V call is TRBV4-2, the J call TRBJ2-3; 7 nucleotides agree with TRBD2. V lost 4 bases, J lost 2 bases, and 15 bases stayed unmatched. This CDR3 is built from 18 residues. The germline CDR1 and CDR2 sequences are LGHNA and YNFKEQ. CDR3 DNA: TGTGCCAGCAGCCTAGAAGTGGGGGTAGCGGGTCACACAGATACGCAGTATTTT. This codes for CASSLEVGVAGHTDTQYF.

The genes are TRBV7-3 and TRBJ2-3, with 8 bases fitting TRBD1. The germline gives CDR1 SGHTA, CDR2 FQGTGA. The CDR3 contains 14 residues. V was pared by 5 bases and J by 7 bases, with 8 bases of the junction left unmatched. For the CDR3, the DNA is TGTGCCAGCAGCGTGGACAGGGTGGCGAATACGCAGTATTTT. Protein sequence: CASSVDRVANTQYF.

J is TRBJ2-2 and V is TRBV5-1, with 9 bases aligning to TRBD2. Germline CDR1 reads SGHRS; CDR2 reads YFSETQ. V dropped 0 bases and J dropped 6; count of bases not matched to a gene: 3. This CDR3 is 15 amino acids long. CDR3: CASSLEGLASGELFF. CDR3 coding DNA: TGCGCCAGCAGCTTGGAGGGACTAGCTTCCGGGGAGCTGTTTTTT.

The chain employs TRBV5-5 and TRBJ2-7; 8 bases map to TRBD2. The V gene's germline CDR1 is SGHKS and CDR2 YYEKEE (reference sequence). J gave up 2 bases and V 0 bases, and 4 bases lay outside the gene matches. The CDR3 is 15 residues long. This CDR3 reads CASSLGAGATYEQYF. For the CDR3, the DNA is TGTGCCAGCAGCTTGGGAGCGGGAGCAACCTACGAGCAGTACTTC.

V gene TRBV20-1 combines with J gene TRBJ1-1; D ambiguous. Trimming left V 6 bases short and J 8 bases short, with 13 bases between. Germline assignment: CDR1 DFQATT and CDR2 SNEGSKA (reference sequence). This CDR3 region has 11 residues. The CDR3 DNA reads TGCAGTGCCCCCCTCGACATAGAAGCTTTCTTT. Protein: CSAPLDIEAFF.

The count of this clone is one. This chain joins TRBV5-1 and TRBJ2-1; 8 bases map to TRBD2. There are 17 residues in the CDR3. The trim removed 4 bases at V and 6 bases at J, leaving 15 bases unmatched. CDR1 SGHRS and CDR2 YFSETQ come from the germline V gene. The CDR3 is CASSPGLFSGNLNEQFF. The CDR3 region has the DNA TGCGCCAGCAGCCCCGGATTGTTTAGCGGGAATCTCAATGAGCAGTTCTTC. Combining the CDR3 with reference TRBV5-1 and TRBJ2-1 gives the whole variable domain KAGVTQTPRYLIKTRGQQVTLSCSPISGHRSVSWYQQTPGQGLQFLFEYFSETQRNKGNFPGRFSGRQFSNSRSEMNVSTLELGDSALYLCASSPGLFSGNLNEQFFGPGTRLTVL.

This clone came up a few times. V and J are TRBV6-4 and TRBJ2-1; 9 nucleotides align to TRBD2. The CDR3 is 16 amino acids. V was pared by 5 bases and J by 4 bases, with 9 bases of the junction left unmatched. Per germline, CDR1 MRHNA and CDR2 SNTAGT. The CDR3 protein is CASSTISGRAYNEQFF. The CDR3 DNA reads TGTGCCAGCAGTACAATTAGCGGGAGAGCATACAATGAGCAGTTCTTC.

The chain couples TRBV6-2 or TRBV6-3 to TRBJ1-5, with 10 bases aligning to TRBD1. CDR1 and CDR2 (germline): MNHEY, SVGEGT. This CDR3 is 15 amino acids long. Trimming took 4 bases from V and 6 from J; bases not matched to a gene: 6. This chain's CDR3 is CASSSGQGVAQPQHF. In DNA form, the CDR3 reads TGTGCCAGCAGTTCCGGACAGGGGGTTGCTCAGCCCCAGCATTTT.

This clone showed up just a few times. V is TRBV25-1 and J is TRBJ1-2; D not resolved. This CDR3 has 15 amino acids. V was clipped by 1 base and J by 5 bases, with 14 bases between them. The V gene's germline CDR1 is MGHDK and CDR2 SYGVNS. CDR3 nucleotides: TGTGCCAGCAGTGAATCCCTTGACAATCGATATGGCTACACCTTC. Translated: CASSESLDNRYGYTF.

The CDR3 nucleotides read TGTGCCAGCAGTGAACAGGGCGGCCAGCCCCAGCATTTT. Protein sequence: CASSEQGGQPQHF. The chain is built from TRBV6-1 and TRBJ1-5; a possible D gene is TRBD1 (5 bases). The ends were cut back, 2 bases at V and 7 bases at J, with 9 bases in the middle. CDR1 is MNHNS and CDR2 is SASEGT in the germline V gene. This CDR3 is built from 13 residues.

The chain recombines TRBV19 with TRBJ2-2; D possibly corresponds to TRBD1 (5 bases). The germline V gene encodes CDR1 LNHDA and CDR2 SQIVND (reference sequence). The germline V and J ends were trimmed by 6 bases and 5 bases, with 19 bases remaining between them. CDR3 length: 16 residues. CDR3 sequence reads: CASSFEAGSMTGELFF. In DNA, the CDR3 is TGTGCCAGTAGCTTCGAGGCAGGGTCAATGACCGGGGAGCTGTTTTTT. Full variable domain (outside the CDR3, taken from reference TRBV19 and TRBJ2-2): DGGITQSPKYLFRKEGQNVTLSCEQNLNHDAMYWYRQDPGQGLRLIYYSQIVNDFQKGDIAEGYSVSREKKESFPLTVTSAQKNPTAFYLCASSFEAGSMTGELFFGEGSRLTVL.

The chain carries TRBV6-5 and TRBJ2-7; 7 nucleotides match TRBD1. CDR1 is MNHEY and CDR2 is SVGAGI in the germline V gene. V trimming: 4 bases; J trimming: 2 bases; junction bases outside the gene matches: 5. CDR3 length equals 14 residues. In nucleotides, the CDR3 is TGTGCCAGCAGTTGGACAGGCGCCACCTACGAGCAGTACTTC. It translates to CASSWTGATYEQYF.

J is TRBJ2-5 and V is TRBV2; 13 positions match TRBD2. V lost 4 bases, J lost 3 bases, and 2 bases stayed unmatched. The CDR3 contains 15 residues. CDR1 and CDR2 (germline): SNHLY, FYNNEI. The CDR3 DNA is TGTGCCAGCAGTGTTGGACTAGCGGGAGAAGAGACCCAGTACTTC. Translating it yields CASSVGLAGEETQYF.

In the case of this clone: At the DNA level, this CDR3 is encoded by other sequences in the same sample as well. The CDR3 is CAISESRGGDEKLFF. CDR3 nucleotides: TGTGCCATCAGTGAGTCGAGGGGAGGAGATGAAAAACTGTTTTTT. The rearrangement links TRBV10-3 to TRBJ1-4; weak D call: TRBD1 (5 bases). The germline V gene encodes CDR1 ENHRY and CDR2 SYGVKD. Trimming took 0 bases from V and 6 from J, leaving 11 bases between them. CDR3 length: 15 amino acids.

The chain employs TRBV2 and TRBJ2-7; 7 positions agree with TRBD2. Germline values: CDR1 SNHLY, CDR2 FYNNEI. Trimming cost V 6 bases and J 4 bases; bases outside gene matches: 9. The CDR3 consists of 14 residues. The CDR3, as DNA: TGTGCCAGCAGGTTAGCGGGCGAGGCATACGAGCAGTACTTC. This sequence encodes CASRLAGEAYEQYF.

The chain is built from TRBV5-1 and TRBJ1-6, with 7 nucleotides matching TRBD1. The CDR3 spans 14 residues. CDR1 and CDR2 (germline): SGHRS, YFSETQ. V shed 2 bases and J 8 bases; nucleotides not matched to a gene: 4. The CDR3 region is CASSLQGTYSPLHF. The CDR3 region has the DNA TGCGCCAGCAGCTTACAGGGGACTTATTCACCCCTCCACTTT.

CDR3 DNA sequence: TGCAGCGTTGCAATGGGGGGTAGCACAGATACGCAGTATTTT. Amino acids: CSVAMGGSTDTQYF. The chain employs TRBV29-1 and TRBJ2-3; the D gene is possibly TRBD2 (6 bases). This CDR3 is built from 14 residues. In germline, CDR1 is SQVTM, CDR2 ANQGSEA. The ends were cut back, 4 bases at V and 0 bases at J, with 11 bases in the middle.

The chain carries TRBV18 and TRBJ2-3; 13 bases are a match to TRBD2. With V trimmed by 8 bases and J by 1 base, 3 bases remained unmatched. The germline V gene has CDR1 KGHSH and CDR2 LQKENI. The CDR3 contains 15 residues. The DNA for the CDR3 is TGTGCCAGCCGTACTAGCGGGGGGGGCACAGATACGCAGTATTTT. The encoded protein is CASRTSGGGTDTQYF.

This chain joins TRBV11-2 and TRBJ1-3; 10 bases are a match to TRBD1. V lost 2 bases, J lost 4 bases, and 8 bases stayed unmatched. This CDR3 region has 17 residues. Per germline, CDR1 SGHAT and CDR2 FQNNGV. The CDR3 DNA is TGTGCCAGCAGCTTATTTACCGGGACAGGGGTAGGAAACACCATATATTTT. Amino acid sequence: CASSLFTGTGVGNTIYF.

The CDR3 bases are TGTGCCAGCAGCTTAGGACAGCAGACTGAAGCTTTCTTT. This codes for CASSLGQQTEAFF. The chain uses TRBV7-8 and TRBJ1-1, with D possibly matching TRBD1 (5 bases). This CDR3 is built from 13 residues. Looked up from germline, CDR1 is SGHVS and CDR2 is FQNEAQ. V was cut by 1 base and J by 5 bases, with 8 bases left in between.

This clone was counted once. This rearrangement joins TRBV27 to TRBJ1-1; D is unresolved. Per the germline V gene, CDR1 is MNHEY and CDR2 is SMNVEV (reference sequence). CDR3 size: 11 residues. V gave up 8 bases and J gave up 0 bases, with 4 bases separating them. Here the CDR3 DNA reads TGTGCCAGCCATGTGAACACTGAAGCTTTCTTT. It specifies CASHVNTEAFF.

The rearrangement links TRBV19 to TRBJ1-2; D ambiguous. V dropped 3 bases and J dropped 4 bases, with 12 bases sitting between them. Germline V gene lookup returns CDR1 LNHDA and CDR2 SQIVND (reference sequence). CDR3 length equals 14 residues. In DNA form, the CDR3 reads TGTGCCAGTAGTATTAATGGGCAAGTCTATGGCTACACCTTC. Amino acid sequence: CASSINGQVYGYTF.

The rearrangement links TRBV7-2 to TRBJ1-2, with 7 bases fitting TRBD1. V shed 0 bases and J 8 bases; nucleotides not matched to a gene: 3. Germline V lookup: CDR1 SGHTA, CDR2 FQGNSA. The CDR3 totals 13 residues. This chain's CDR3 is CASSLAGGEGYTF. The CDR3 region has the DNA TGTGCCAGCAGCTTAGCAGGGGGCGAGGGCTACACCTTC.

V usage is TRBV3-1 (or the pseudogene TRBV3-2) and J usage is TRBJ1-6; tentative D call: TRBD1 (5 bases). Looked up from germline, CDR1 is LGHDT and CDR2 is YNNKEL (reference sequence). V was clipped by 0 bases and J by 9 bases, with 9 bases between them. The CDR3 has 14 amino acids. The CDR3 nucleotides read TGTGCCAGCAGCCAAGAAGCGGGGGGTTCACCCCTCCACTTT. Amino acids: CASSQEAGGSPLHF.